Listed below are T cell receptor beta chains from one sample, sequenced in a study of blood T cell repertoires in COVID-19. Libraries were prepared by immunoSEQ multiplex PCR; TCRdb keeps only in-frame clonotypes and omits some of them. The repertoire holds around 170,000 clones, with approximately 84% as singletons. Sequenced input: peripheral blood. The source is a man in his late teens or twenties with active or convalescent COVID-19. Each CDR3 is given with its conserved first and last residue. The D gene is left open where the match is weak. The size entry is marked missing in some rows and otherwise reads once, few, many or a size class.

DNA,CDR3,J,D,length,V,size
TGTGCCAGCAGTCCTGGAGGACAAAACATTCAGTACTTC,CASSPGGQNIQYF,TRBJ2-4,NA,13,TRBV7-2,NA
TGTGCCAGCAGTGACCCGGCGACAGGCGATGAAAAACTGTTTTTT,CASSDPATGDEKLFF,TRBJ1-4,NA,15,TRBV2,NA
TGCGCCAGCAGCTTGGCCGCAGGGAGGGTGAACAATGAGCAGTTCTTC,CASSLAAGRVNNEQFF,TRBJ2-1,TRBD2,16,TRBV5-1,NA
TGTGCCAGTAGTCCCGGGACAGGGGCCACCGGGGAGCTGTTTTTT,CASSPGTGATGELFF,TRBJ2-2,TRBD1,15,TRBV19,NA
TGTGCCAGCAGTGTAGAATCCGGGACAGGGATTGAGCAGTTCTTC,CASSVESGTGIEQFF,TRBJ2-1,TRBD1,15,TRBV6-4,NA
TGCAGTGCTAGTGTACCGGGACAGGGGTACGAAAAACTGTTTTTT,CSASVPGQGYEKLFF,TRBJ1-4,TRBD1,15,TRBV20-1,NA
TGCAGCGTTGAAAGTCGGGGGGGCACAGATACGCAGTATTTT,CSVESRGGTDTQYF,TRBJ2-3,TRBD2,14,TRBV29-1,NA
TGTGCCAGCAGCCAAGACCGCGGGAGTCGCACAGATACGCAGTATTTT,CASSQDRGSRTDTQYF,TRBJ2-3,TRBD2,16,TRBV4-2,NA
TGTGCCAGCAGCTCGTCCGGGACAGGGAACACTGAAGCTTTCTTT,CASSSSGTGNTEAFF,TRBJ1-1,TRBD1,15,TRBV5-4,NA
TGTGCCAGCTCACCAAGAATTAGCGGGAGTCAAGAGACCCAGTACTTC,CASSPRISGSQETQYF,TRBJ2-5,TRBD2,16,TRBV18,NA
TGTGCCAGCAGCCTCTTCCCGACAGGGAGAGGCCAAGAGACCCAGTACTTC,CASSLFPTGRGQETQYF,TRBJ2-5,TRBD1,17,TRBV7-8,NA
TGCGCCAGCAGCCAAGATATTGGGGGCAGAACCACAACTAATGAAAAACTGTTTTTT,CASSQDIGGRTTTNEKLFF,TRBJ1-4,NA,19,TRBV4-1,NA
TGTGCCAGCAGCTTCGGGACTAGCGGGTGGTACGAGCAGTACTTC,CASSFGTSGWYEQYF,TRBJ2-7,TRBD2,15,TRBV5-4,NA
TGCGCCAGCAGCCAGGTACCGGGACAGGGGTACTCTAACTATGGCTACACCTTC,CASSQVPGQGYSNYGYTF,TRBJ1-2,TRBD1,18,TRBV4-1,NA
TGTGCCAGCAGCTTAGTAAGACTGACGAACACTGAAGCTTTCTTT,CASSLVRLTNTEAFF,TRBJ1-1,NA,15,TRBV7-2,few
TGTGCCAGCAGACAAGGGGCGGGTGGCTTGAACACTGAAGCTTTCTTT,CASRQGAGGLNTEAFF,TRBJ1-1,NA,16,TRBV3-1/TRBV3-2,NA
TGTGCCAGCAGCGTTCGGCGGTCCTCTGGAAACACCATATATTTT,CASSVRRSSGNTIYF,TRBJ1-3,NA,15,TRBV6-5,NA
TGTGCCAGTTGCAGGCAGGGGAGCTCCTACGAGCAGTACTTC,CASCRQGSSYEQYF,TRBJ2-7,NA,14,TRBV5-6,NA
TGTGCCGGAAGGGGCCCTGACTATGGCTACACCTTC,CAGRGPDYGYTF,TRBJ1-2,NA,12,TRBV30,once
TGCAGCGTTGCGGACAGTTACAATCAGCCCCAGCATTTT,CSVADSYNQPQHF,TRBJ1-5,NA,13,TRBV29-1,NA